This passage covers 10 T cell receptor beta chains from one sample sequenced in a study of T cell repertoires in cytomegalovirus infection. TCRdb passed the reads through MiXCR, listing each CDR3 protein once. The data contain some 150,000 distinct CDR3 sequences, about 25% of them singletons. The specimen was PBMCs. The receptors originated from a human donor in good health (CMV status not recorded). Some clones in this sample may be carry-over from other donors' samples.

A few counts support this clonotype. V usage is TRBV28 and J usage is TRBJ2-2; 8 bases fit TRBD1. There are 14 residues in the CDR3. CDR1 is MDHEN and CDR2 is SYDVKM in the germline V gene. J gave up 5 bases and V 6 bases, and 5 bases lay outside the gene matches. DNA of the CDR3: TGTGCCAGCAGCAGGGGGCCTCAAACCGGGGAGCTGTTTTTT. Translation gives CASSRGPQTGELFF.

The chain links TRBV12-3 or TRBV12-4 to TRBJ2-6; 7 positions agree with TRBD1. The CDR3 totals 17 residues. V lost 6 bases, J lost 2 bases, and 10 bases stayed unmatched. The CDR3 DNA sequence: TGTGCCAGCAGCTTATCAGGGGGAACGACTGGGGCCAACGTCCTGACTTTC. Amino acid sequence: CASSLSGGTTGANVLTF.

This clonotype has a count of ten or more. This chain connects TRBV7-3 to TRBJ2-5; D gene uncertain. This CDR3 has 15 residues. V was trimmed by 5 bases and J by 3 bases, leaving 16 bases between them. The germline CDR1 and CDR2 sequences are SGHTA and FQGTGA. CDR3 amino acids: CASSPNSGSKETQYF. CDR3 nucleotide sequence: TGTGCCAGCAGCCCAAACTCCGGGTCCAAAGAGACCCAGTACTTC.

This clonotype has more than one count but fewer than ten. The chain is built from TRBV7-3 and TRBJ2-3; 15 bases fit TRBD2. Germline CDR1 SGHTA, CDR2 FQGTGA. CDR3 size: 16 residues. J gave up 6 bases and V 5 bases, and 6 bases lay outside the gene matches. The DNA of the CDR3 is TGTGCCAGCAGCACCGGACTAGCGGGGGGGCTCGATACGCAGTATTTT. The encoded protein is CASSTGLAGGLDTQYF.

This clonotype came up many times. The chain couples TRBV7-6 to TRBJ2-5; D may correspond to TRBD1 or TRBD2 (5 bases each). Germline CDR1 is SGHVS and CDR2 is FNYEAQ. This CDR3 has 16 residues. Trimming pared 4 bases from V and 4 bases from J, leaving 19 bases between. The CDR3 loop is CASSSAVRAGRETQYF. The CDR3 region has the DNA TGTGCCAGCAGCTCCGCTGTCAGGGCTGGGAGAGAGACCCAGTACTTC.

This clonotype occurred many times. The chain couples TRBV19 to TRBJ2-2; D gene ambiguous. The CDR3 runs 15 residues. Trimming removed 6 bases from V and 1 base from J, with 12 bases in between. Germline values: CDR1 LNHDA, CDR2 SQIVND (reference sequence). The CDR3 coding sequence is TGTGCCAGTAGGTCCGCACGACGGAACACCGGGGAGCTGTTTTTT. It is translated as CASRSARRNTGELFF. Full variable domain (rest looked up from reference TRBV19 and TRBJ2-2): DGGITQSPKYLFRKEGQNVTLSCEQNLNHDAMYWYRQDPGQGLRLIYYSQIVNDFQKGDIAEGYSVSREKKESFPLTVTSAQKNPTAFYLCASRSARRNTGELFFGEGSRLTVL.

This clonotype appeared many times. The chain has TRBV7-2 and TRBJ1-4; D remains ambiguous. Trimming took off 3 bases at V and 11 bases at J, with 13 bases between the two ends. The CDR3 has 13 residues. Germline CDR1 reads SGHTA; CDR2 reads FQGNSA. CDR3: CASSLSTPNKLFF. The CDR3 nucleotides are TGTGCCAGCAGCTTGTCCACTCCTAATAAACTGTTTTTT.

The rearrangement uses TRBV4-1 and TRBJ1-1, with a possible D match to TRBD1 (6 bases). CDR1 MGHRA and CDR2 YSYEKL come from the germline V gene. Trimming removed 1 base from V and 0 bases from J, with 12 bases in between. This CDR3 has 16 residues. For the CDR3, the DNA is TGCGCCAGCAGCCAAGGAGGGGGAAACATGAACACTGAAGCTTTCTTT. It codes for CASSQGGGNMNTEAFF.

The chain employs TRBV24-1 and TRBJ2-2; 13 bases are a match to TRBD2. The CDR3 sequence is 18 residues long. The V gene's germline CDR1 is KGHDR and CDR2 SFDVKD. The trim removed 4 bases at V and 5 bases at J, leaving 9 bases unmatched. The CDR3 protein is CATSDLGLAGVGTGELFF. The CDR3 DNA reads TGTGCCACCAGTGACCTAGGACTAGCGGGAGTAGGTACCGGGGAGCTGTTTTTT.

This clonotype occurred a few times. The chain recombines TRBV4-3 with TRBJ1-2; 8 bases agree with TRBD1. The ends lost 1 base at V and 7 bases at J; junction bases unmatched: 5. This CDR3 is built from 14 residues. Germline CDR1 LGHNA, CDR2 YSLEER. This CDR3 reads CASSQVTGAGGYTF. CDR3 sequence (DNA): TGCGCCAGCAGCCAAGTGACAGGGGCCGGTGGCTACACCTTC.